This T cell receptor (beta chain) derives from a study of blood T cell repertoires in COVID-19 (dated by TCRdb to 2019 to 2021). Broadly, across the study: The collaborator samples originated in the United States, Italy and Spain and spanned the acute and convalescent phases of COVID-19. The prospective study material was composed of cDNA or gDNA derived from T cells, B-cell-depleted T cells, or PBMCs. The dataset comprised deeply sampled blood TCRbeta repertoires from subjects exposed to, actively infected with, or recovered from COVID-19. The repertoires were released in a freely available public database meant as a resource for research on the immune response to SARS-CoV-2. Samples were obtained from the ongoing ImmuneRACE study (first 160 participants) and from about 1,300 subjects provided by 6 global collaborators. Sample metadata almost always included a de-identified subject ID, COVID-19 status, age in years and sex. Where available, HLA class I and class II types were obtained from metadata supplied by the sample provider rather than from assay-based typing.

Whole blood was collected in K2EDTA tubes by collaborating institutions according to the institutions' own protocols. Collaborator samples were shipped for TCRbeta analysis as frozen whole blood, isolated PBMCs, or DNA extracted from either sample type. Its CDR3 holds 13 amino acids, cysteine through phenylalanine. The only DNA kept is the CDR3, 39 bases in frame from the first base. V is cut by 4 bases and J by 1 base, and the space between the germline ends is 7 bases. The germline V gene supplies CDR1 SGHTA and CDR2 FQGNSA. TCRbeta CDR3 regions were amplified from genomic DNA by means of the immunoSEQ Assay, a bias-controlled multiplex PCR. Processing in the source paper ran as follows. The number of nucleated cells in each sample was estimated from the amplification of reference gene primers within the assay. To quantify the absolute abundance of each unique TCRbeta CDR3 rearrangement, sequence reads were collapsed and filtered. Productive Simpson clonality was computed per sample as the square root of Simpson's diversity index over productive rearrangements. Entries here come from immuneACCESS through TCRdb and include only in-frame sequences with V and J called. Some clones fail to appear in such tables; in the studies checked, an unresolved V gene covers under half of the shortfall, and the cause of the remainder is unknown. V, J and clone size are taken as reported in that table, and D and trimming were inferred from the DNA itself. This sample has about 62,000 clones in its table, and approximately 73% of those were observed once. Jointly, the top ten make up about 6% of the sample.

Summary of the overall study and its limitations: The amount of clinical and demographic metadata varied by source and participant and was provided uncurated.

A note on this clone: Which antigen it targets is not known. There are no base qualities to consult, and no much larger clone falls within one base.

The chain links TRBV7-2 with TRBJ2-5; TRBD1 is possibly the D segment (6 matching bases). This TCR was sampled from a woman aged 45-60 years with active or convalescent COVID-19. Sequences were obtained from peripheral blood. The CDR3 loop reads CASSSQGQETQYF. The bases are TGTGCCAGCAGCTCACAGGGCCAAGAGACCCAGTACTTC.